This TCR beta chain was identified in a study of Graves' ophthalmopathy and Graves' hyperthyroidism. In the study overall: Hyperthyroidism counted as stable given no ophthalmopathy within 18 months of follow-up. Whole-study results and caveats: Ophthalmopathy and stable hyperthyroidism were discriminated by a 13-signature model, with around 88% sensitivity and nearly 84% specificity. Most expanded clonotypes from thyroid (those above 0.001 frequency) were also found in blood.

Clinical symptoms, serum thyroxine, TRAb, thyroid ultrasound and orbital computed tomography were relied on for diagnosis. There are 16 residues in the CDR3. The ends were cut back, 4 bases at V and 5 bases at J, with 20 bases in the middle. Germline CDR1 is LNHNV and CDR2 is YYDKDF (reference sequence). Amplified TCR beta CDR3 regions were obtained using RNA transcripts as template. The workflow started with a first-round RT-PCR run with HTBI primers and then moved on to a second-round multiplex PCR. TCRdb processed the multiplex PCR reads anew with MiXCR; each CDR3 protein has one entry. The sample lists over a million distinct CDR3 sequences; less than 45% were seen once. This clonotype was observed many times. Its antigen remains unknown.

The chain uses TRBV15 and TRBJ2-5; either TRBD1 or TRBD2 may fit D (5 bases each). Input material: peripheral blood or thyroid tissue (not recorded which). The receptor was derived from an adult man with Graves' hyperthyroidism. Here the CDR3 DNA reads TGTGCCACCAGCAAGTACAGCGGCAGGGATAGGGAGACCCAGTACTTC. It translates to CATSKYSGRDRETQYF.